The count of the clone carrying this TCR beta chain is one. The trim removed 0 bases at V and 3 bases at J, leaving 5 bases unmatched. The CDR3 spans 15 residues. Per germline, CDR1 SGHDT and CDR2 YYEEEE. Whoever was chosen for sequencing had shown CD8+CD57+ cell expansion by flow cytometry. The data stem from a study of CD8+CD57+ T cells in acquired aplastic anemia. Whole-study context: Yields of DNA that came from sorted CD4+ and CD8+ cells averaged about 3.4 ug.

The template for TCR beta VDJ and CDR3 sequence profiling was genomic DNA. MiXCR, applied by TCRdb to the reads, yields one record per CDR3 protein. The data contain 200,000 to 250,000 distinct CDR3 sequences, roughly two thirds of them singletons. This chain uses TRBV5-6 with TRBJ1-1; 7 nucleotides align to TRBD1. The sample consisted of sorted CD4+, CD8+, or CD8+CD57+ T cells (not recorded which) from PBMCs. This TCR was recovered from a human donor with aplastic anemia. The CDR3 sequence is CASSLGGTAYTEAFF. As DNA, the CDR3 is TGTGCCAGCAGCTTGGGAGGGACAGCTTACACTGAAGCTTTCTTT.